This record looks at one T cell receptor beta chain sequence and its context. In the authors' workflow: From reference gene primer amplification, estimates of nucleated cell counts were derived. The method was immunoSEQ multiplex PCR; TCRdb's version includes in-frame clones alone and lacks a portion of them. The V and J calls and clone size come from that table; D and trimming were worked out from the DNA. This table holds 200,000 to 300,000 clones, about nine tenths found once. The data belong to a study of blood T cell repertoires in COVID-19. Across the whole study: Sites across the United States, Italy and Spain contributed samples from acute and convalescent COVID-19.

Germline V gene sequence: CDR1 SGHAT, CDR2 FQNNGV. This CDR3 is 14 amino acids long. J lost 2 bases, V lost 8 bases, and 8 bases had no gene match. Sequencing input: peripheral blood. This clonotype was obtained from a woman between 35 and 50 years old with acute or convalescent COVID-19. The chain combines TRBV11-2 with TRBJ1-1; 7 nucleotides agree with TRBD1. The CDR3 region has the DNA TGTGCCAGCTCCTTGAACAGGGGTAACACTGAAGCTTTCTTT. The encoded protein is CASSLNRGNTEAFF.